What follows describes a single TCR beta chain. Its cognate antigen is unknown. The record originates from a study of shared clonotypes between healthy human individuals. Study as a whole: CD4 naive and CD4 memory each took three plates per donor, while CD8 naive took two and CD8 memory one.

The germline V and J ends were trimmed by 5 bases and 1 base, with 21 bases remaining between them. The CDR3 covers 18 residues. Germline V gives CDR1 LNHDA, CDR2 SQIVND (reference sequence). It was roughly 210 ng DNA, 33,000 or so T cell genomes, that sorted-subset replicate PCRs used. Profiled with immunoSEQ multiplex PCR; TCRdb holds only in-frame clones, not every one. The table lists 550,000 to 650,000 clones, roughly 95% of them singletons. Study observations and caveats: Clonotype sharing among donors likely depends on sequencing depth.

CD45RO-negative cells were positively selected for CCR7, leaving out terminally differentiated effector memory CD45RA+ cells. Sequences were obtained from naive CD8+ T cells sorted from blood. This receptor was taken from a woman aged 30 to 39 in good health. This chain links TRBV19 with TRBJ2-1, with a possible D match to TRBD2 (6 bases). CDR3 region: CASSLQASGTPSYNEQFF. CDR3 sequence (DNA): TGTGCCAGTAGTTTACAGGCCTCCGGGACTCCTTCCTACAATGAGCAGTTCTTC.